The T cell receptor beta chain described here comes from a study of human T cells and chemical hapten exposure. Overall study context: Affected patients, primarily female, had alopecia areata, totalis or universalis.

The time point here: patch test 1, 2 weeks after DPC sensitization. Documented treatment: therapeutic diphenylcyclopropenone sensitization with weekly scalp DPC. At patch-test visits, sampling came before the patch test. How the authors handled the data: Across samples, TCR counts had a median of about 92,000 and ranged from about 23,224 to 700,000. TCRdb re-called the RACE reads through MiXCR, storing one row per CDR3 protein. The V and J calls were determined by TCRdb, not by the authors. The sample lists 150,000 to 200,000 distinct CDR3 sequences, more than 12% occurring once. This clonotype was obtained from a woman aged 30 to 39 with alopecia areata. Some clones in this sample may be carry-over from other donors' samples. The starting material was whole blood, obtained in connection with sensitization to the hapten diphenylcyclopropenone (DPC).

The CDR3 DNA sequence: TGTGCCAGCAGACAGACAGCGAACACTGAAGCTTTCTTT. Protein product: CASRQTANTEAFF. The chain couples TRBV7-8 to TRBJ1-1, with D perhaps TRBD1 (5 bases). CDR1 is SGHVS, CDR2 FQNEAQ, per germline. The CDR3 is made up of 13 amino acids. V shed 6 bases and J shed 1 base, with 9 bases lying between them. Filled out from reference TRBV7-8 and TRBJ1-1, the complete variable domain reads GAGVSQSPRYKVAKRGQDVALRCDPISGHVSLFWYQQALGQGPEFLTYFQNEAQLDKSGLPSDRFFAERPEGSVSTLKIQRTQQEDSAVYLCASRQTANTEAFFGQGTRLTVV.